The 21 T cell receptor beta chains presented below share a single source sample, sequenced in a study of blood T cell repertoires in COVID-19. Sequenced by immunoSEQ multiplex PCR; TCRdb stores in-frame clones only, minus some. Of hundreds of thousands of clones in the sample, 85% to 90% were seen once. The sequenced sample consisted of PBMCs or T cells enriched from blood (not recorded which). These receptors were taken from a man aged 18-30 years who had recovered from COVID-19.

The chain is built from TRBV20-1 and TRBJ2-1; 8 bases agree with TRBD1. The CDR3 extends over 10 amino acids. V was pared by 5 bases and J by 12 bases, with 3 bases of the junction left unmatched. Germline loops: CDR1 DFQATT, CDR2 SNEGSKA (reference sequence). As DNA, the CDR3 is TGCAGTGCTGGGACAGGAGTGCAGTTCTTC. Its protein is CSAGTGVQFF.

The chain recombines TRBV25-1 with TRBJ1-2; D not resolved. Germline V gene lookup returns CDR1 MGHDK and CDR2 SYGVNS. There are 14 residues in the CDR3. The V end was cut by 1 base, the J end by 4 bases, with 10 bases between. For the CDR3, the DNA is TGTGCCAGCAGTGAATTGGGCAATGCCTATGGCTACACCTTC. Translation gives CASSELGNAYGYTF.

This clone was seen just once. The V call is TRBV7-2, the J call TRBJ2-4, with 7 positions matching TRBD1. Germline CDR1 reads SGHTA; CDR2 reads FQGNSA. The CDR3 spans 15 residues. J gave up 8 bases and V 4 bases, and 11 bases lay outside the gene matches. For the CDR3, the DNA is TGTGCCAGCAGCTCCTACACGACAGGGTGGGACATTCAGTACTTC. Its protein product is CASSSYTTGWDIQYF.

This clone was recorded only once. For the CDR3, the DNA is TGTGCCAGCAGCTTAGCCCGGACAGGGCGGACAGATACGCAGTATTTT. Translating it yields CASSLARTGRTDTQYF. The rearrangement links TRBV7-9 to TRBJ2-3, with 8 bases aligning to TRBD1. The CDR3 contains 16 residues. Germline CDR1 SEHNR, CDR2 FQNEAQ (reference sequence). Trimming removed 0 bases from V and 3 bases from J; junction bases left unmatched: 5.

The CDR3 DNA reads as TGTGCCAGCAGCTCCGGACAAGGAAGTGAGCAGTACTTC. It yields the protein CASSSGQGSEQYF. V and J are TRBV11-3 and TRBJ2-7; D is possibly TRBD1 (5 bases). V lost 4 bases, J lost 7 bases, and 14 bases lay in between. Germline values: CDR1 SGHNT, CDR2 YENEEA. The CDR3 runs to 13 residues.

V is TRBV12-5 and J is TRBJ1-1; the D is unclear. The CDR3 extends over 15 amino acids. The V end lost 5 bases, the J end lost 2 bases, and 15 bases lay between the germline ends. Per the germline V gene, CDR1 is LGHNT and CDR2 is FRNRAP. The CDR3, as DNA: TGTGCTAGTGGTAATCGAATGGACTTCAACACTGAAGCTTTCTTT. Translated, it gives CASGNRMDFNTEAFF. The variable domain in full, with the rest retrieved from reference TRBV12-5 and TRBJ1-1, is DARVTQTPRHKVTEMGQEVTMRCQPILGHNTVFWYRQTMMQGLELLAYFRNRAPLDDSGMPKDRFSAEMPDATLATLKIQPSEPRDSAVYFCASGNRMDFNTEAFFGQGTRLTVV.

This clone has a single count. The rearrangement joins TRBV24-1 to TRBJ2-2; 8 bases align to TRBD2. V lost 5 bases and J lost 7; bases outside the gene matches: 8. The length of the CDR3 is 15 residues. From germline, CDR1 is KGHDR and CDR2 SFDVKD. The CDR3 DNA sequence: TGTGCCACCAGTGTGGAGCGGGAGTACGGCGGGGAGCTGTTTTTT. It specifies CATSVEREYGGELFF.

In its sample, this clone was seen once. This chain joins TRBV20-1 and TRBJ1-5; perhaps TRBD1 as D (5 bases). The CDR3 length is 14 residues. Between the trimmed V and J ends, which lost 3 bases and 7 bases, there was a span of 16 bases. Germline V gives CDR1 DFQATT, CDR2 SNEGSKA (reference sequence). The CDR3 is CSASFGDPGQPQHF. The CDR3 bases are TGCAGTGCTAGTTTTGGGGATCCAGGGCAGCCCCAGCATTTT.

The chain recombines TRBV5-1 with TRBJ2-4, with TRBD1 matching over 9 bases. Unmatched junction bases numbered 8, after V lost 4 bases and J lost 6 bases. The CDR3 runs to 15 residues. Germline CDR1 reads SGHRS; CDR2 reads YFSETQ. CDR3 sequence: CASSTTGQGLNIQYF. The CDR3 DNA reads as TGCGCCAGCAGCACAACGGGACAGGGATTAAACATTCAGTACTTC.

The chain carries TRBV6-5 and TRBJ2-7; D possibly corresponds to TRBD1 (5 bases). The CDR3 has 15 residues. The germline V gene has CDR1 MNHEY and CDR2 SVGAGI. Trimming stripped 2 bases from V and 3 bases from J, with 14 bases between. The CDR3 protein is CASSYRGTGYYEQYF. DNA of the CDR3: TGTGCCAGCAGTTACCGTGGCACAGGCTACTACGAGCAGTACTTC.

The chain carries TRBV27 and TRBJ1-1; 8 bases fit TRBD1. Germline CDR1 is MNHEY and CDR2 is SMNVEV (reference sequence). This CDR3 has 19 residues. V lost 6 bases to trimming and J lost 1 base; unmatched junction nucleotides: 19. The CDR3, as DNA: TGTGCCAGCAGCCCCGGGGACAGGATTGGGCTTGCGACGAACACTGAAGCTTTCTTT. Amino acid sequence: CASSPGDRIGLATNTEAFF.

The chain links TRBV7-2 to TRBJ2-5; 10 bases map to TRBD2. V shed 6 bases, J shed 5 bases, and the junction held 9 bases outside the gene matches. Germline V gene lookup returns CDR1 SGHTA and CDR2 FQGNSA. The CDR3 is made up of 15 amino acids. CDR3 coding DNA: TGTGCCAGCAGACCGGCTAGCGGGAGCTTTGAGACCCAGTACTTC. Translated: CASRPASGSFETQYF.

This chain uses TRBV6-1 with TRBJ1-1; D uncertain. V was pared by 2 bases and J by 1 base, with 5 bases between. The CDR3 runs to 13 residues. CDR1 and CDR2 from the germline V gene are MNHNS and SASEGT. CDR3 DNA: TGTGCCAGCAGTGAACAGGCGAACACTGAAGCTTTCTTT. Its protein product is CASSEQANTEAFF.

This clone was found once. CDR3 DNA: TGTGCCAGCACCCAGAGGGAGGGGTTGAATTCACCCCTCCACTTT. Its translation: CASTQREGLNSPLHF. The rearrangement links TRBV7-9 to TRBJ1-6, with a tentative D call TRBD1 (5 bases). V shed 7 bases and J shed 7 bases, with 17 bases lying between them. Germline V CDR1 and CDR2: SEHNR, FQNEAQ (reference sequence). CDR3 length: 15 residues.

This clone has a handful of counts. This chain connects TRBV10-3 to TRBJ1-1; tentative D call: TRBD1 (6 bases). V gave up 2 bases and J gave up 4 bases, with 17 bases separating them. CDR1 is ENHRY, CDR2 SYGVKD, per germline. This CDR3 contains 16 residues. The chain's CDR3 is CAISEVFTGKITEAFF. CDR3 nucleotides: TGTGCCATCAGTGAGGTGTTCACAGGGAAGATCACTGAAGCTTTCTTT.

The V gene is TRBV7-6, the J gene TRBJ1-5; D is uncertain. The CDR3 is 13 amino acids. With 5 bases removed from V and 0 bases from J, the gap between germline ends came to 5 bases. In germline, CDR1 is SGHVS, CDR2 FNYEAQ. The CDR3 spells CASSRYSNQPQHF. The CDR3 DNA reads TGTGCCAGCAGCCGTTATAGCAATCAGCCCCAGCATTTT.

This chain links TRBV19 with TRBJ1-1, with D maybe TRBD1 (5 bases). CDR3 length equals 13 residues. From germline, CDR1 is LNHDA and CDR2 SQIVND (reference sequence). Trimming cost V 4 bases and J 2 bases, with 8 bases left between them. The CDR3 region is CASSTQVNTEAFF. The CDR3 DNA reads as TGTGCCAGTAGTACACAGGTTAACACTGAAGCTTTCTTT.

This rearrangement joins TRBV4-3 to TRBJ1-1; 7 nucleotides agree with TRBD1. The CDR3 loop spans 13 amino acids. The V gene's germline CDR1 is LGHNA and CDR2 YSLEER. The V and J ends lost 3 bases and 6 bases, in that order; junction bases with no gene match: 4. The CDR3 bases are TGCGCCAGCAGCCAGAGGGGGCGAGCTGAAGCTTTCTTT. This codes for CASSQRGRAEAFF.

The chain's CDR3 is CASSPLSPGTGGWNGYTF. DNA of the CDR3: TGTGCCAGCTCACCCCTTAGTCCCGGGACAGGGGGCTGGAATGGCTACACCTTC. This rearrangement joins TRBV18 to TRBJ1-2; 12 positions match TRBD1. This CDR3 has 18 residues. Trimming took 3 bases from V and 6 from J; bases not matched to a gene: 14. CDR1 is KGHSH, CDR2 LQKENI, per germline. Together with reference TRBV18 and TRBJ1-2, the CDR3 gives the full variable domain: NAGVMQNPRHLVRRRGQEARLRCSPMKGHSHVYWYRQLPEEGLKFMVYLQKENIIDESGMPKERFSAEFPKEGPSILRIQQVVRGDSAAYFCASSPLSPGTGGWNGYTFGSGTRLTVV.

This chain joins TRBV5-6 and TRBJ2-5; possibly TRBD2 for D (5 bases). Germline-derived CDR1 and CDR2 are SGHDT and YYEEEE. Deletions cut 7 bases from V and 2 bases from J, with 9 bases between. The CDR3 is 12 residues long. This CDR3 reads CASASGQETQYF. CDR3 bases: TGTGCCAGCGCCTCGGGGCAAGAGACCCAGTACTTC.

The chain's CDR3 is CATGTGIGRELFF. For the CDR3, the DNA is TGTGCCACCGGGACAGGGATCGGTAGGGAGCTGTTTTTT. The chain carries TRBV15 and TRBJ2-2, with 9 bases that match TRBD1. CDR1 and CDR2 from the germline V gene are LNHNV and YYDKDF (reference sequence). J gave up 9 bases and V 8 bases, and 7 bases lay outside the gene matches. The CDR3 consists of 13 residues. Full variable domain (remainder filled in from reference TRBV15 and TRBJ2-2): DAMVIQNPRYQVTQFGKPVTLSCSQTLNHNVMYWYQQKSSQAPKLLFHYYDKDFNNEADTPDNFQSRRPNTSFCFLDIRSPGLGDTAMYLCATGTGIGRELFFGEGSRLTVL.